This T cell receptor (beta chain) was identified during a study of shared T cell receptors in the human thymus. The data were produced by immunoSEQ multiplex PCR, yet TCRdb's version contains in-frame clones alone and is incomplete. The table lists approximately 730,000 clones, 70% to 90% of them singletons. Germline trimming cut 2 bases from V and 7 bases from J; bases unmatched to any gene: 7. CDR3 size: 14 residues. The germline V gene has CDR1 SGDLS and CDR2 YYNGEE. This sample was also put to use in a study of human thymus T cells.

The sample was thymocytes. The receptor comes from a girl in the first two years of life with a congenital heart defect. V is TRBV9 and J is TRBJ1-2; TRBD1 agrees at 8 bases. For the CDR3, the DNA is TGTGCCAGCAGCGTGTTCCAGGGGGCCTTTGGCTACACCTTC. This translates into CASSVFQGAFGYTF.